These 9 T cell receptor beta chains were all obtained from the same sample, sequenced in a study of CD8 T cells in Susac syndrome. A quantity of about 0.5 to 1 ug RNA underwent reverse transcription using random hexamers. TCRdb itself ran the immunoSEQ multiplex PCR reads through MiXCR, one entry per CDR3 protein. This table holds 150,000 to 250,000 distinct CDR3 sequences, about 95% found once. The sequenced sample consisted of CD4+ T cells from PBMCs. The receptors were sampled from a human donor with multiple sclerosis.

The V call is TRBV20-1, the J call TRBJ1-5, with D perhaps TRBD1 (5 bases). The CDR3 length is 15 residues. V was trimmed by 5 bases and J by 0 bases, leaving 14 bases between them. Looked up from germline, CDR1 is DFQATT and CDR2 is SNEGSKA (reference sequence). The CDR3 reads CSALGPQYSNQPQHF. The CDR3 bases are TGCAGTGCTTTGGGGCCCCAGTATAGCAATCAGCCCCAGCATTTT.

V is TRBV3-1 and J is TRBJ2-5, with D unclear. Trimming pared 2 bases from V and 3 bases from J, leaving 7 bases between. The CDR3 loop spans 13 amino acids. The germline V gene encodes CDR1 LGHDT and CDR2 YNNKEL (reference sequence). DNA for the CDR3: TGTGCCAGCAGCCAAATAACCGAAGAGACCCAGTACTTC. It specifies CASSQITEETQYF.

The V call is TRBV6-2 or TRBV6-3, the J call TRBJ2-7; perhaps TRBD2 as D (5 bases). V was trimmed by 2 bases and J by 6 bases, leaving 8 bases between them. CDR1 MNHEY and CDR2 SVGEGT come from the germline V gene. The CDR3 runs to 12 residues. CDR3 coding DNA: TGTGCCAGCAGTTACCCTCGGGGCGAGCAGTACTTC. Its translation is CASSYPRGEQYF.

V is TRBV6-6 and J is TRBJ1-2, with a tentative D call TRBD1 (5 bases). Per the germline V gene, CDR1 is MNHNY and CDR2 is SVGAGI (reference sequence). This CDR3 contains 12 residues. Trimming pared 4 bases from V and 12 bases from J, leaving 15 bases between. The CDR3 nucleotides read TGTGCCAGCAGTTCCGGGACGTCCTCCCACACCTTC. Translating it yields CASSSGTSSHTF.

This chain connects TRBV12-3 or TRBV12-4 to TRBJ2-1; 14 bases are a match to TRBD2. The V gene end was trimmed by 7 bases and the J gene end by 8 bases; junction bases not matched to a gene: 13. The CDR3 spans 17 residues. The CDR3 DNA is TGTGCCAGCACCTCTTTGGGGGAGGGACTAGCGGGGGATGAGCAGTTCTTC. This encodes CASTSLGEGLAGDEQFF.

The gene calls are TRBV23-1 and TRBJ1-2, with 8 positions matching TRBD1. TRBV23-1 is an ORF, and what it does is uncertain. The CDR3 contains 13 residues. V lost 3 bases to trimming and J lost 6 bases; unmatched junction nucleotides: 3. For the CDR3, the DNA is TGCGCCAGCAGTCATCGACAGGGGAATGGCTACACCTTC. It encodes CASSHRQGNGYTF.

The V and J genes are TRBV15 and TRBJ1-5; D remains unclear. CDR1 LNHNV and CDR2 YYDKDF come from the germline V gene (reference sequence). V lost 0 bases to trimming and J lost 4 bases, with 7 bases between them. This CDR3 has 14 residues. The CDR3 spells CATSRDWGNQPQHF. The CDR3 nucleotides are TGTGCCACCAGCAGAGATTGGGGAAATCAGCCCCAGCATTTT.

The rearrangement links TRBV12-3 or TRBV12-4 to TRBJ1-2, with D perhaps TRBD1 (6 bases). The V and J ends lost 6 bases and 3 bases respectively, with 14 bases between them. The CDR3 sequence is 14 residues long. CDR3 sequence: CASRYGGGYYGYTF. Written as DNA, the CDR3 is TGTGCCAGCAGGTACGGGGGCGGCTACTATGGCTACACCTTC.

The chain combines TRBV20-1 with TRBJ2-1; D uncertain. Trimming stripped 5 bases from V and 4 bases from J, with 12 bases between. This CDR3 spans 13 amino acids. CDR1 is DFQATT, CDR2 SNEGSKA, per germline (reference sequence). CDR3 in DNA: TGCAGTGCTCCCCGTGAACCTTACAATGAGCAGTTCTTC. It specifies CSAPREPYNEQFF.